Listed here are 8 T cell receptor beta chains from one sample, sequenced in a study of OX40 agonist ivuxolimab in advanced cancers. TCRdb's copy holds only in-frame clones and misses some; the assay was immunoSEQ multiplex PCR. In the table there are roughly 83,000 clones, approximately 84% of which are singletons. Sample: CD4+ or CD8+ T cells sorted from blood, taken in a trial of the OX40 agonist ivuxolimab. The receptor set was obtained from an adult with an advanced solid tumor such as melanoma, head and neck, liver or kidney cancer.

The rearrangement uses TRBV5-1 and TRBJ2-7; D not resolved. Germline V gene lookup returns CDR1 SGHRS and CDR2 YFSETQ. This CDR3 is 13 amino acids long. Trimming pared 6 bases from V and 0 bases from J, leaving 10 bases between. The DNA for the CDR3 is TGCGCCAGCATCATCCTAAGCTCCTACGAGCAGTACTTC. It translates to CASIILSSYEQYF.

The chain couples TRBV2 to TRBJ2-7; D gene uncertain. The ends were cut back, 3 bases at V and 7 bases at J, with 7 bases in the middle. The CDR3 is 11 amino acids. Germline V gene data show CDR1 as SNHLY and CDR2 as FYNNEI. CDR3 loop: CASSEAAEQYF. DNA of the CDR3: TGTGCCAGCAGTGAGGCGGCAGAGCAGTACTTC.

This clone was picked up one time. The rearrangement uses TRBV27 and TRBJ2-2, with a possible D match to TRBD1 (6 bases). The CDR3 extends over 14 amino acids. Trimming took off 4 bases at V and 2 bases at J, with 8 bases between the two ends. CDR1 is MNHEY and CDR2 is SMNVEV in the germline V gene (reference sequence). The DNA of the CDR3 is TGTGCCAGCAGTTGGGGGCTCAACACCGGGGAGCTGTTTTTT. It yields the protein CASSWGLNTGELFF.

This clone was detected once. The chain is built from TRBV11-1 and TRBJ2-3, with D possibly TRBD2 on 6 matching bases. The V end lost 1 base, the J end lost 8 bases, and 10 bases lay between the germline ends. The CDR3 runs to 13 residues. Germline CDR1 SGHAT, CDR2 FQDESV (reference sequence). Here the CDR3 DNA reads TGTGCCAGCAGCTTAGGGGGTAGCGGTACGCAGTATTTT. It specifies CASSLGGSGTQYF.

The chain combines TRBV7-9 with TRBJ1-4, with a possible D match to TRBD1 (5 bases). CDR1 SEHNR and CDR2 FQNEAQ come from the germline V gene (reference sequence). Trimming shortened V by 0 bases and J by 7 bases, and 15 bases separated the two germline ends. CDR3 length: 16 amino acids. The CDR3 DNA reads TGTGCCAGCAGCTTAGCGCTCGGCAGGGAGACTGAAAAACTGTTTTTT. Encoded protein: CASSLALGRETEKLFF.

The V gene is TRBV2, the J gene TRBJ1-2; D is uncertain. Trimming left V 3 bases short and J 2 bases short, with 10 bases between. Germline V gene sequence: CDR1 SNHLY, CDR2 FYNNEI. The CDR3 length is 14 residues. Written as DNA, the CDR3 is TGTGCCAGCAGTGATACTGGGTCCAACTATGGCTACACCTTC. Protein product: CASSDTGSNYGYTF. Full variable domain (outside the CDR3, taken from reference TRBV2 and TRBJ1-2): EPEVTQTPSHQVTQMGQEVILRCVPISNHLYFYWYRQILGQKVEFLVSFYNNEISEKSEIFDDQFSVERPDGSNFTLKIRSTKLEDSAMYFCASSDTGSNYGYTFGSGTRLTVV.

The CDR3 coding sequence is TGCGCCAGCAGGAAGAGACAGGGGCCGAACACTGAAGCTTTCTTT. Translating gives CASRKRQGPNTEAFF. The chain joins TRBV5-1 to TRBJ1-1, with 8 bases aligning to TRBD1. J lost 1 base, V lost 5 bases, and 7 bases had no gene match. This CDR3 region has 15 residues. The germline V gene has CDR1 SGHRS and CDR2 YFSETQ.

The chain links TRBV29-1 to TRBJ1-1, with D perhaps matching TRBD1 (5 bases). CDR3 size: 14 residues. V lost 6 bases and J 1 base, leaving 15 bases between the germline ends. Per germline, CDR1 SQVTM and CDR2 ANQGSEA. CDR3 nucleotide sequence: TGCAGCGTCATACCGGGACTCCAGAACACTGAAGCTTTCTTT. Its protein product is CSVIPGLQNTEAFF.